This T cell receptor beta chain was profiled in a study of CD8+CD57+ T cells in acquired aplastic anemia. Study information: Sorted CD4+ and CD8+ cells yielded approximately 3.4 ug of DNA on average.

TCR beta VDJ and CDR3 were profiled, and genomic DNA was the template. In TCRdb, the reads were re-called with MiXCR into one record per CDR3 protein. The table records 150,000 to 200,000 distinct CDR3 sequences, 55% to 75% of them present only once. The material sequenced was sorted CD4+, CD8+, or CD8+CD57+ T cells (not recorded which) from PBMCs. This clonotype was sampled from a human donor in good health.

The CDR3 coding sequence is TGTGCCAGCAGCTTGTACGCGGGTAATTCACCCCTCCACTTT. Its translation: CASSLYAGNSPLHF. The chain joins TRBV5-8 to TRBJ1-6; no definite D call. Germline V gene lookup returns CDR1 SGHTS and CDR2 YDEGEE. V was cut by 1 base and J by 6 bases, with 8 bases left in between. The CDR3 has 14 amino acids.